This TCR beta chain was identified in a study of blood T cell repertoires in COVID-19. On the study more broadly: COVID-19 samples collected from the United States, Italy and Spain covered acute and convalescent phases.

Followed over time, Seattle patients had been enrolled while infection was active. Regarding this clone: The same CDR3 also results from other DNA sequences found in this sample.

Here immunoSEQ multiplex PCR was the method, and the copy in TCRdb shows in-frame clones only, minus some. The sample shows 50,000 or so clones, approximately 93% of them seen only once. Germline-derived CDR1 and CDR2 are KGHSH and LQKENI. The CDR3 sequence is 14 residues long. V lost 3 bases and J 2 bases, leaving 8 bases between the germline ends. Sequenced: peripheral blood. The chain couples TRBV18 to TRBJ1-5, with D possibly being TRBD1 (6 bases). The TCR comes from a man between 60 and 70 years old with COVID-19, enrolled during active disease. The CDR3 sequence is CASSPSGGNQPQHF. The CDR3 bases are TGTGCCAGCTCACCGTCAGGGGGCAATCAGCCCCAGCATTTT.